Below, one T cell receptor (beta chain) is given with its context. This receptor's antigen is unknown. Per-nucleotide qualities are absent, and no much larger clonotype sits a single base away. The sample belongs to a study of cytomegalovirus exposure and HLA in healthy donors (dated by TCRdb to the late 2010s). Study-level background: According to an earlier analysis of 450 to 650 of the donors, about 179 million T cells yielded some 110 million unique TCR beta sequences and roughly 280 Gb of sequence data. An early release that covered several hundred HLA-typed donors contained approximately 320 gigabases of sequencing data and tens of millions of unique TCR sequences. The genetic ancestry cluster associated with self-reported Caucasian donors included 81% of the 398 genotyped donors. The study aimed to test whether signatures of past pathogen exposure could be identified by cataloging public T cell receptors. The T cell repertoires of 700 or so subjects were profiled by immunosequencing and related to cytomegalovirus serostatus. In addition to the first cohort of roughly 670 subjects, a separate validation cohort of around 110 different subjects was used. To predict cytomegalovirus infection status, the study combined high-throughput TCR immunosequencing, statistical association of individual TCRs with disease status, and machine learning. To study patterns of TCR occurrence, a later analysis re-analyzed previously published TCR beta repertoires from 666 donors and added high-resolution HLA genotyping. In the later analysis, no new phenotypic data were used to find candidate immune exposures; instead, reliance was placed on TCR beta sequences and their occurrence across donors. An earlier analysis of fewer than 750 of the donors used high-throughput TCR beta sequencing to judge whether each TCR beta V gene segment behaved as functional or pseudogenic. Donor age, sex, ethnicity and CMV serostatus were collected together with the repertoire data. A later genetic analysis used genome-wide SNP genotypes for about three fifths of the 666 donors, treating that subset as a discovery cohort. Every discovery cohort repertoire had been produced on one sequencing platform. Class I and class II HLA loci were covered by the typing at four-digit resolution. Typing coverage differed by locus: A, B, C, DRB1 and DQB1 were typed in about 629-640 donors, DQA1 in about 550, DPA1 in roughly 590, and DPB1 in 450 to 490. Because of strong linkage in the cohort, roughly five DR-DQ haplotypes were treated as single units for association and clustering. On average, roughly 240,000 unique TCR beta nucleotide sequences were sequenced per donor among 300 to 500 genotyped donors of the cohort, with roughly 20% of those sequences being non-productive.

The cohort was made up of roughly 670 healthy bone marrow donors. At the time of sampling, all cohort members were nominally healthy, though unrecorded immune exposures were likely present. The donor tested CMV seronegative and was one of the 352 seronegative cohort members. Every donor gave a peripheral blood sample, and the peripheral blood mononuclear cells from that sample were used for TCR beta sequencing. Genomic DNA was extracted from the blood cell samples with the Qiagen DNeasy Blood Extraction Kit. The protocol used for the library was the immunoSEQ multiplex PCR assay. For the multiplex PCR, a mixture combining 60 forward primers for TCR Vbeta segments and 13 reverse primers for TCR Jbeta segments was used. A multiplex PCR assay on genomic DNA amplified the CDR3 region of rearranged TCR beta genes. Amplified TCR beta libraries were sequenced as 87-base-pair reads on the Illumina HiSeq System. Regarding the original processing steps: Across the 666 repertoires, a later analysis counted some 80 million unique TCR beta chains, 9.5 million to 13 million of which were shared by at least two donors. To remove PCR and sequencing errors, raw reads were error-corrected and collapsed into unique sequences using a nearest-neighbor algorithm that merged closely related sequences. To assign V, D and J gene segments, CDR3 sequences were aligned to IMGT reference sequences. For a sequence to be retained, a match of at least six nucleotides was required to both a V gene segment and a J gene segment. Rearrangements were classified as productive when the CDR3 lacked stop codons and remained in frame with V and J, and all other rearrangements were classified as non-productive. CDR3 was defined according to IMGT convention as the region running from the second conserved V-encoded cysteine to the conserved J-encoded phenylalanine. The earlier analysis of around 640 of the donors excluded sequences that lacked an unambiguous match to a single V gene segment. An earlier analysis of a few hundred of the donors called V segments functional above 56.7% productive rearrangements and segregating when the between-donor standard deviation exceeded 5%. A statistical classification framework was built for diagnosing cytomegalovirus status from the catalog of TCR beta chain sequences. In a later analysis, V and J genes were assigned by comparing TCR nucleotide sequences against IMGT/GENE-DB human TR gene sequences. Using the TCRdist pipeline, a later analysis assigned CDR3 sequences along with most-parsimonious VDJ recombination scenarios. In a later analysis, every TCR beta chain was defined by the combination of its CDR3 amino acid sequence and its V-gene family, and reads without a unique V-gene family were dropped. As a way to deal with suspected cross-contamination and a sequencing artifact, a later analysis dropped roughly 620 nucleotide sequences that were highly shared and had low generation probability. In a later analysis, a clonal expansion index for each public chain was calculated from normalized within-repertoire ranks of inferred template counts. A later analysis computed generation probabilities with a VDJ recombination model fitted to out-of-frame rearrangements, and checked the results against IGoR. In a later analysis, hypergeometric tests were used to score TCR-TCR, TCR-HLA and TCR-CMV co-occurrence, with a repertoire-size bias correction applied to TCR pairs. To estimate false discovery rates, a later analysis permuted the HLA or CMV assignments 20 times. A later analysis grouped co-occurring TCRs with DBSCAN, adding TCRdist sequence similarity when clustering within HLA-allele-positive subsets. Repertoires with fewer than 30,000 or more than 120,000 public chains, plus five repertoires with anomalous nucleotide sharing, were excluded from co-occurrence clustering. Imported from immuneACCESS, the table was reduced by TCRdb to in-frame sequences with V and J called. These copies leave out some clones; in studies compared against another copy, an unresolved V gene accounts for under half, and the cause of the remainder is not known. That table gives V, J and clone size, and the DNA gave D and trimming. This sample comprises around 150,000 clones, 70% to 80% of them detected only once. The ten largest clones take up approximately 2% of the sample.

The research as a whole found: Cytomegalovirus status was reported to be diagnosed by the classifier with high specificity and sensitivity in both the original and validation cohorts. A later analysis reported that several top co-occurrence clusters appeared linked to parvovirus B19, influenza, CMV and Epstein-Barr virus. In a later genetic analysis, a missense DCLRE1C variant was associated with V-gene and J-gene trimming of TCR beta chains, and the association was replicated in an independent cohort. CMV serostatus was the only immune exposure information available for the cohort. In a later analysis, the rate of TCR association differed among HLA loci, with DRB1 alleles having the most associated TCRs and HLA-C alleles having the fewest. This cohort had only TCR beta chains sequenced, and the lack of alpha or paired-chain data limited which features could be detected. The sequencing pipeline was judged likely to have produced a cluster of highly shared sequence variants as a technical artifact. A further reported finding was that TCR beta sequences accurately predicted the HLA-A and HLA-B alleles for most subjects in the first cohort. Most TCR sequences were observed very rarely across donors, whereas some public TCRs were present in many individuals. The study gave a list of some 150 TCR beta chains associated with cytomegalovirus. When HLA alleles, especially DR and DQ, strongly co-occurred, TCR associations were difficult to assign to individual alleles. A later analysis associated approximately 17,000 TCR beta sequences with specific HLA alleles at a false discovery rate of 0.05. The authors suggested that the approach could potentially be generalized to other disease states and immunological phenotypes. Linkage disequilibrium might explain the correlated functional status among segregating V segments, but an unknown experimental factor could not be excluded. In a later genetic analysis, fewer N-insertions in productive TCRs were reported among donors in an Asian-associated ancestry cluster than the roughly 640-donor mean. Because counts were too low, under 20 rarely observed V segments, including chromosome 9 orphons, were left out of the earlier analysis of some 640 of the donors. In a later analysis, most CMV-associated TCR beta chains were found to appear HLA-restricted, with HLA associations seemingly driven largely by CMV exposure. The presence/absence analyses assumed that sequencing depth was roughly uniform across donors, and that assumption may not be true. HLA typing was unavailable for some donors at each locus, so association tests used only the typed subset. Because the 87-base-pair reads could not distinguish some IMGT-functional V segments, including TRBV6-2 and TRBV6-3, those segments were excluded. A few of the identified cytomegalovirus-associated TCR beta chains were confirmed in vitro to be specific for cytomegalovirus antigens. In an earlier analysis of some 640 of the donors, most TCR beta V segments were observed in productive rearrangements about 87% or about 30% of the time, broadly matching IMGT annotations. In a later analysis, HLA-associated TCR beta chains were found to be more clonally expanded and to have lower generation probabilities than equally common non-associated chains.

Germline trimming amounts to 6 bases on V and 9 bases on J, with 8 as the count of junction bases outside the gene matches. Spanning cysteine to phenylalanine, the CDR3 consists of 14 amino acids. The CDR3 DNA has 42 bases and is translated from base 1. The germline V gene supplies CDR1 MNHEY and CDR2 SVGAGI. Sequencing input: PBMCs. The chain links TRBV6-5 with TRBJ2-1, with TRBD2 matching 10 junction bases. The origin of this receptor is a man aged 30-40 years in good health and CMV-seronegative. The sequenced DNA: TGTGCCAGCAGCCTCGGGACTAGCGCTTTTGAGCAGTTCTTC. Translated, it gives CASSLGTSAFEQFF.